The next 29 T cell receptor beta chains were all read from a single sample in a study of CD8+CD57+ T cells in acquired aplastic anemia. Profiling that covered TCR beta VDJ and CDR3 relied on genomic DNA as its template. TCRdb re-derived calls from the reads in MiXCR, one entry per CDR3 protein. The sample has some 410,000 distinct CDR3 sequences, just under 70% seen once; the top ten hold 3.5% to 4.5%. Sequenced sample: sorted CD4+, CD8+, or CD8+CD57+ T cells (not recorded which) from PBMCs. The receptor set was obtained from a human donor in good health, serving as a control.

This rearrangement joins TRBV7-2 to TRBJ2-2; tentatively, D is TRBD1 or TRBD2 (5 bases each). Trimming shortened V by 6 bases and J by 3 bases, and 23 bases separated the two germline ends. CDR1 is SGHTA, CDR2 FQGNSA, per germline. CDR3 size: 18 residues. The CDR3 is CASRSFPGARADTGELFF. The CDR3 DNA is TGTGCCAGCAGAAGCTTCCCCGGGGCCAGGGCGGACACCGGGGAGCTGTTTTTT.

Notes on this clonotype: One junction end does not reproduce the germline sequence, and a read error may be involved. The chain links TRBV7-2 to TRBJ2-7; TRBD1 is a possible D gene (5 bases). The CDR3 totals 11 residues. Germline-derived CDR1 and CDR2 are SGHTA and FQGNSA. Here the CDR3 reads CASSIPCNQGF. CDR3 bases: TGTGCCAGCAGCATACCCTGCAACCAGGGCTTC.

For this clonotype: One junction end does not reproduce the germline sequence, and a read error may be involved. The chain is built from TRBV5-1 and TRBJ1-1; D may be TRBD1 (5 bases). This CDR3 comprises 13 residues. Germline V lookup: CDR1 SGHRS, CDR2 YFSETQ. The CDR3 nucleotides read TGTGCCAGCAGCTTAGCACAGGCATCAATAGCTTTCTTT. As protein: CASSLAQASIAFF.

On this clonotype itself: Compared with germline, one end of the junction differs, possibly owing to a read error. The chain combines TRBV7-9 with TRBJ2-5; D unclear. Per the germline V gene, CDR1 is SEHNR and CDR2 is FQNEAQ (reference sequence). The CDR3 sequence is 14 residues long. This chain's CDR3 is CASSLHHQPQHLDF. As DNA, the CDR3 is TGTGCCAGCAGTTTACACCATCAGCCCCAGCACCTTGACTTC. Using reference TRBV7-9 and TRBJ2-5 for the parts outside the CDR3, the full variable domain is DTGVSQNPRHKITKRGQNVTFRCDPISEHNRLYWYRQTLGQGPEFLTYFQNEAQLEKSRLLSDRFSAERPKGSFSTLEIQRTEQGDSAMYLCASSLHHQPQHLDFGPGTRLLVL.

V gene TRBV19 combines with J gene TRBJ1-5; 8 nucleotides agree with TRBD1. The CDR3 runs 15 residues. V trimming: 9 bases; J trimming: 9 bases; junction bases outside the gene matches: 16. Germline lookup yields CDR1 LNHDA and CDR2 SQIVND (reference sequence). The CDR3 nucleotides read TGTGCCAGCACCGGACAGGGCGGGGAGCAATGGCCCCAGCATTTT. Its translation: CASTGQGGEQWPQHF.

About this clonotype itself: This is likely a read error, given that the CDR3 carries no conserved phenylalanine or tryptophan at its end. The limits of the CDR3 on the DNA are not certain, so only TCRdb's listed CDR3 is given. CDR3 protein: CASSLVPSGTPYD. The chain has TRBV7-2 and TRBJ2-3; the table's TRBD2 call for D was not verified on the DNA. The CDR3 comprises 13 residues, both ends counted. Germline CDR1 is SGHTA and CDR2 is FQGNSA.

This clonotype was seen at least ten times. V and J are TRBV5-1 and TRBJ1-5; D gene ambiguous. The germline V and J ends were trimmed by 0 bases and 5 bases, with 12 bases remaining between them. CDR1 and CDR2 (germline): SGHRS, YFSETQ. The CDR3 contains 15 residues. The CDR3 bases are TGCGCCAGCAGCTTGGGGTGGCGGAGCGATCAGCCCCAGCATTTT. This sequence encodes CASSLGWRSDQPQHF. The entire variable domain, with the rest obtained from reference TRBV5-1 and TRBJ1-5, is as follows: KAGVTQTPRYLIKTRGQQVTLSCSPISGHRSVSWYQQTPGQGLQFLFEYFSETQRNKGNFPGRFSGRQFSNSRSEMNVSTLELGDSALYLCASSLGWRSDQPQHFGDGTRLSIL.

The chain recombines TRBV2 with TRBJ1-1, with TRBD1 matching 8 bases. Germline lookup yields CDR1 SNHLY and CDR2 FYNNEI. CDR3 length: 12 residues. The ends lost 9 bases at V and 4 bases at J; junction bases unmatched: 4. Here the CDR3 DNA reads TGTGCCAGTGCAGGGGGCGGCACTGAAGCTTTCTTT. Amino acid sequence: CASAGGGTEAFF.

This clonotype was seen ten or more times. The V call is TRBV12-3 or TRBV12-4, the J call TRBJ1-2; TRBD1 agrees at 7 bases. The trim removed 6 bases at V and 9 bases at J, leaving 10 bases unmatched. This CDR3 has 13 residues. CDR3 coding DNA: TGTGCCAGCAGCACGGGACAGCGAGGCAGCTACACCTTC. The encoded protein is CASSTGQRGSYTF.

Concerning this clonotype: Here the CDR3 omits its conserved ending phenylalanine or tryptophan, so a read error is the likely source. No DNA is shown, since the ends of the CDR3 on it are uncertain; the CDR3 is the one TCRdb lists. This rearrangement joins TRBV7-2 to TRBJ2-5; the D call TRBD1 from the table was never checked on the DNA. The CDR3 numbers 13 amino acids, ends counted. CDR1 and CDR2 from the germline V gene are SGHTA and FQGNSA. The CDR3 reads CASSETPGQSRNS.

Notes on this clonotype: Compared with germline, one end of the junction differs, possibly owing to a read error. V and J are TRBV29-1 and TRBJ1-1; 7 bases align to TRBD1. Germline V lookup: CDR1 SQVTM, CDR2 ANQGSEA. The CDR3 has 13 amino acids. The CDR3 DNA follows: TGCAGCGTGAGCCTGACAGGGAACACTGAAGCCTTCTTT. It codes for CSVSLTGNTEAFF.

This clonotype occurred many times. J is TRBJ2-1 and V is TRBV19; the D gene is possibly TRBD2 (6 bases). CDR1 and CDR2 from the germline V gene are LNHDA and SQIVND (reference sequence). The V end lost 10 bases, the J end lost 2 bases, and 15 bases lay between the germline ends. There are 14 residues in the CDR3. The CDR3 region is CATSATSTYNEQFF. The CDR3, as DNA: TGTGCCACCAGCGCTACTAGCACCTACAATGAGCAGTTCTTC.

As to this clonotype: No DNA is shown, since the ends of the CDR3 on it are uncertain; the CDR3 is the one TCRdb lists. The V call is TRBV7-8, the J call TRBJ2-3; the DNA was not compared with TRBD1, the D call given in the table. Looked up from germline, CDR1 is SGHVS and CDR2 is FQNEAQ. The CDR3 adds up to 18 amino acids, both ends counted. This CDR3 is CASSPTDTEAFFGDTQYF.

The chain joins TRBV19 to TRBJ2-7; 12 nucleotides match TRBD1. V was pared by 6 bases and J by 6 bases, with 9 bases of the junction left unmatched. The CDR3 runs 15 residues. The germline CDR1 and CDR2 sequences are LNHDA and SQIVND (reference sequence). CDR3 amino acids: CASSATGDRGREQYF. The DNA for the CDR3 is TGTGCCAGTAGCGCGACAGGGGACAGGGGGCGCGAGCAGTACTTC. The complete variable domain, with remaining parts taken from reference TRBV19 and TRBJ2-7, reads DGGITQSPKYLFRKEGQNVTLSCEQNLNHDAMYWYRQDPGQGLRLIYYSQIVNDFQKGDIAEGYSVSREKKESFPLTVTSAQKNPTAFYLCASSATGDRGREQYFGPGTRLTVT.

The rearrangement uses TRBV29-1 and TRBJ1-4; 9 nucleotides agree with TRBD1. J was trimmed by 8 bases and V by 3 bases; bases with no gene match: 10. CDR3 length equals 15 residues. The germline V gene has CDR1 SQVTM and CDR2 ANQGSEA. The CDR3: CSVEGWTGDGEKLFF. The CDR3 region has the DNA TGCAGCGTTGAGGGGTGGACAGGGGACGGAGAAAAACTGTTTTTT. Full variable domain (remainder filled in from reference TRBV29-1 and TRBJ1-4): SAVISQKPSRDICQRGTSLTIQCQVDSQVTMMFWYRQQPGQSLTLIATANQGSEATYESGFVIDKFPISRPNLTFSTLTVSNMSPEDSSIYLCSVEGWTGDGEKLFFGSGTQLSVL.

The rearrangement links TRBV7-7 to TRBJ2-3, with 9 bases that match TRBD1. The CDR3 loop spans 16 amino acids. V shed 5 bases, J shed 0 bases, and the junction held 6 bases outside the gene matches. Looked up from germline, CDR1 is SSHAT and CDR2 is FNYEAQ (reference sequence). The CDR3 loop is CASSQGTGSSTDTQYF. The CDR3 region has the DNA TGTGCCAGCAGCCAAGGGACAGGGAGTAGCACAGATACGCAGTATTTT.

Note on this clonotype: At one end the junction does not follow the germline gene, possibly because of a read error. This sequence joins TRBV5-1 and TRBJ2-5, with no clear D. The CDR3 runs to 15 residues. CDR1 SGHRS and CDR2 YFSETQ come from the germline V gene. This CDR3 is CASSSSKTSQETQYF. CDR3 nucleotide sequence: TGTGCCAGCAGCTCATCCAAGACAAGTCAAGAGACCCAGTACTTC.

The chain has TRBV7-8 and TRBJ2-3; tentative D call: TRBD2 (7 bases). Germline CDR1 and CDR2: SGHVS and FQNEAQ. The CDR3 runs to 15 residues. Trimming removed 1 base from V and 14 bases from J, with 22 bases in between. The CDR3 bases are TGTGCCAGCAGCTTAGGGGGGGGGCGGGGTGGTAAGCGGTATTTT. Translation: CASSLGGGRGGKRYF. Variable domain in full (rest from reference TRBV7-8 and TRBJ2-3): GAGVSQSPRYKVAKRGQDVALRCDPISGHVSLFWYQQALGQGPEFLTYFQNEAQLDKSGLPSDRFFAERPEGSVSTLKIQRTQQEDSAVYLCASSLGGGRGGKRYFGPGTRLTVL.

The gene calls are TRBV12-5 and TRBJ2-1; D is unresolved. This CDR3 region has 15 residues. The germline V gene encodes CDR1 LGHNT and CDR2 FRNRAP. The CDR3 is CAGSFLISAANEQFF. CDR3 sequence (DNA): TGTGCCGGCAGTTTCCTAATATCAGCCGCTAATGAGCAGTTCTTC.

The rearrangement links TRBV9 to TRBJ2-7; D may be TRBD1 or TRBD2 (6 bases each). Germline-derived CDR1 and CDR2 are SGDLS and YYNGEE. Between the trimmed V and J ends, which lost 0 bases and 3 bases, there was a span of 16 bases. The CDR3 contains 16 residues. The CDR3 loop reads CASSVGPGATDYEQYF. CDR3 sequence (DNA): TGTGCCAGCAGCGTAGGCCCGGGGGCGACAGACTACGAGCAGTACTTC.

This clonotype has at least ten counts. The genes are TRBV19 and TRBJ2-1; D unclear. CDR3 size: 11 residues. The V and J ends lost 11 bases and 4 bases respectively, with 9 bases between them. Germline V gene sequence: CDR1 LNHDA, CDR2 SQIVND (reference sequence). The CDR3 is CAVVGYNEQFF. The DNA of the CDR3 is TGTGCCGTGGTAGGATACAATGAGCAGTTCTTC.

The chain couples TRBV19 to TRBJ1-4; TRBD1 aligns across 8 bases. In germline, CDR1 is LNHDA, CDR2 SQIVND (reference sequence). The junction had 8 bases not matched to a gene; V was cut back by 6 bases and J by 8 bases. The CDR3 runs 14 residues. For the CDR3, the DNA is TGTGCCAGTAGACCCGGACAGGGTAACGAAAAACTGTTTTTT. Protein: CASRPGQGNEKLFF. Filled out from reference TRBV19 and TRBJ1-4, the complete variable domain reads DGGITQSPKYLFRKEGQNVTLSCEQNLNHDAMYWYRQDPGQGLRLIYYSQIVNDFQKGDIAEGYSVSREKKESFPLTVTSAQKNPTAFYLCASRPGQGNEKLFFGSGTQLSVL.

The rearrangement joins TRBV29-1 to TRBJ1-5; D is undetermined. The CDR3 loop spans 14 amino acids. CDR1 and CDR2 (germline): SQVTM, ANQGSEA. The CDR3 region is CSEAAIKSNQPQHF. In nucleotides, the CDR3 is TGCAGTGAAGCGGCGATCAAAAGCAATCAGCCCCAGCATTTT.

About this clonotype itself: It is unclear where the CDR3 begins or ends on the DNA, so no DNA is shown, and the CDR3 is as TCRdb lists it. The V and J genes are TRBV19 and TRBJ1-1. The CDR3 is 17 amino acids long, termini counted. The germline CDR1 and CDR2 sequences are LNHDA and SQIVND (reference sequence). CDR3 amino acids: CASNLNMESGYTFGSVF.

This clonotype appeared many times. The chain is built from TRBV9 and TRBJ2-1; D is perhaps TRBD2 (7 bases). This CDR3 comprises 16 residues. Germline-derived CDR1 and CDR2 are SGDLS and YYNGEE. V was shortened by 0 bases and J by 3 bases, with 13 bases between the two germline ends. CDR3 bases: TGTGCCAGCAGCGTAGGTGCGGGGGCTGGCTACAATGAGCAGTTCTTC. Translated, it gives CASSVGAGAGYNEQFF.

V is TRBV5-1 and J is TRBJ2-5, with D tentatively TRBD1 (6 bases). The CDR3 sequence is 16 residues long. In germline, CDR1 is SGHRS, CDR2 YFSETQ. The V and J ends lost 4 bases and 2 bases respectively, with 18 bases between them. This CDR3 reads CASSETGLDTQETQYF. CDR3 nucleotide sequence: TGCGCCAGCAGCGAAACAGGGCTGGACACACAAGAGACCCAGTACTTC.

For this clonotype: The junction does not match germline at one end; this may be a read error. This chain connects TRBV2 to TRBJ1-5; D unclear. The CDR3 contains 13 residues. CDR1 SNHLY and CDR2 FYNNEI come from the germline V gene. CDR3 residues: CASLTYVGPQPHF. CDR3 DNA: TGTGCCAGCCTAACATACGTCGGTCCGCAACCGCACTTT.

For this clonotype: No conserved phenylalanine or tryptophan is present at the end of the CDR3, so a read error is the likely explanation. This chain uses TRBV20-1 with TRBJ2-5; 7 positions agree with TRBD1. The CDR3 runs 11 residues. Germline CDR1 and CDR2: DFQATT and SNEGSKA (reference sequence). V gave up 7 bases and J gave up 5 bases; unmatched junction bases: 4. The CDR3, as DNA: TGCAGTGGACAGGGCGGCGAGACCCAGTACGTC. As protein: CSGQGGETQYV.

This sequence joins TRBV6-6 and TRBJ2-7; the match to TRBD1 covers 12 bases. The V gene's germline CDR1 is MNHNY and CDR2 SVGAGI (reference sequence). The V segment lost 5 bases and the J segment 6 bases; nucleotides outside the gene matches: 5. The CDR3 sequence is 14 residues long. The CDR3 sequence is CASSPGQGAFEQYF. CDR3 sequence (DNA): TGTGCCAGCAGTCCGGGACAGGGGGCGTTCGAGCAGTACTTC.